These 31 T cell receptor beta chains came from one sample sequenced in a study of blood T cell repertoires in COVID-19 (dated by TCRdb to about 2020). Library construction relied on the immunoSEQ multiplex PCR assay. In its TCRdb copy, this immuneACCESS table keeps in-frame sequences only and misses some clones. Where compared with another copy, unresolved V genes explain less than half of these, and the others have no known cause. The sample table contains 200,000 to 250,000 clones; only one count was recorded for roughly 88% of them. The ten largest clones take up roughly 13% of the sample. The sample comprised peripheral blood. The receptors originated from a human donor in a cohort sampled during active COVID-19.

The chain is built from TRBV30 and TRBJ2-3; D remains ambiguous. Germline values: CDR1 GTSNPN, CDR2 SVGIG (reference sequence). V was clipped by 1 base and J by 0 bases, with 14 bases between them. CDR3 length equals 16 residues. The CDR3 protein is CAWSEEVLVSTDTQYF. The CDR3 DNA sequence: TGTGCCTGGAGTGAAGAGGTGTTAGTGAGCACAGATACGCAGTATTTT.

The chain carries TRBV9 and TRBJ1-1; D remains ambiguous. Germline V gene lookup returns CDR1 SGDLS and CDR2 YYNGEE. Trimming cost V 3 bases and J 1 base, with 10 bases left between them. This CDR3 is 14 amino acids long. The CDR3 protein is CASSATYWNTEAFF. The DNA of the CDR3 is TGTGCCAGCAGCGCGACTTACTGGAACACTGAAGCTTTCTTT.

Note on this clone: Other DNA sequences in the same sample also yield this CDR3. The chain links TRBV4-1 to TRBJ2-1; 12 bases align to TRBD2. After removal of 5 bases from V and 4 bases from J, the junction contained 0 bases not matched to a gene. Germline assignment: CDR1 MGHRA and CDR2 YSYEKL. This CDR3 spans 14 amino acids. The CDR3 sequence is CASSGLAGYNEQFF. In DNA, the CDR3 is TGCGCCAGCAGCGGACTAGCGGGGTACAATGAGCAGTTCTTC.

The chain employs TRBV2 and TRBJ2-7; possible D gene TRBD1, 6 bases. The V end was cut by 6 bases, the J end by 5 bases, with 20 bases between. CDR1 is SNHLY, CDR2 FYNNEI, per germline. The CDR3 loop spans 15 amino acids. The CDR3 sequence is CASRGLWGRLNEQYF. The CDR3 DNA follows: TGTGCCAGCAGGGGGTTGTGGGGGCGCCTTAACGAGCAGTACTTC.

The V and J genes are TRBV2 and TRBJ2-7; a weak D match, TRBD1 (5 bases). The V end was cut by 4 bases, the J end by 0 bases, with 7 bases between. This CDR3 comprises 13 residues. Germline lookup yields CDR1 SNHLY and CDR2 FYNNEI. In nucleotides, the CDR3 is TGTGCCAGCAGTGCCAGGGACTCCTACGAGCAGTACTTC. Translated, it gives CASSARDSYEQYF.

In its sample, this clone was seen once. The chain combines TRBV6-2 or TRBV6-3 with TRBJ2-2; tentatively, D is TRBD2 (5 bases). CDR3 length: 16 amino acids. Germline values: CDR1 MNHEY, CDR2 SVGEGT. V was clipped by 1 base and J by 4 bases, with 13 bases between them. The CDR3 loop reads CASSYFNNRGTGELFF. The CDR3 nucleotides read TGTGCCAGCAGTTACTTCAACAACCGGGGCACCGGGGAGCTGTTTTTT.

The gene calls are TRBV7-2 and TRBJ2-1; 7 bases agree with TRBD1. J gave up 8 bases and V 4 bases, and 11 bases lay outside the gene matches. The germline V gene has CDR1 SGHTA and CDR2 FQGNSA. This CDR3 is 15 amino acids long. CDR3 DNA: TGTGCCAGCAGCTCTCGACAGGGCAGAAGGGATGAGCAGTTCTTC. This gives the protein CASSSRQGRRDEQFF.

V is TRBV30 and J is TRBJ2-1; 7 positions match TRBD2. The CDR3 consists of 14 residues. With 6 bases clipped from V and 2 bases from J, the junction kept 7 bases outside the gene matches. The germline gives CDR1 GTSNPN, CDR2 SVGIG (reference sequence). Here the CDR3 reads CACTRSGAYNEQFF. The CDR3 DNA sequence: TGTGCCTGCACCCGGAGCGGGGCCTACAATGAGCAGTTCTTC.

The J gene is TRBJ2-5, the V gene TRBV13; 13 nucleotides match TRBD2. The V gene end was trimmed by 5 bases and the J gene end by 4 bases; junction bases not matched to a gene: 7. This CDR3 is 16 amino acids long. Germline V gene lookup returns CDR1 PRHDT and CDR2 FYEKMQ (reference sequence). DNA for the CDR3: TGTGCCAGCAGCATCGGACTAGCGGGAGAGGGAGAGACCCAGTACTTC. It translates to CASSIGLAGEGETQYF.

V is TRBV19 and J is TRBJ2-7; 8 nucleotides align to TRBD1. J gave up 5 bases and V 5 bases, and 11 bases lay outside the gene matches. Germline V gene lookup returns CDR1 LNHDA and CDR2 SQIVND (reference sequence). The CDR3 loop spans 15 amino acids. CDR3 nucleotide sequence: TGTGCCAGTAGTGTACCCGGGACAGGCGCCCACGAGCAGTACTTC. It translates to CASSVPGTGAHEQYF. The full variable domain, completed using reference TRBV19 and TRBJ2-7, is DGGITQSPKYLFRKEGQNVTLSCEQNLNHDAMYWYRQDPGQGLRLIYYSQIVNDFQKGDIAEGYSVSREKKESFPLTVTSAQKNPTAFYLCASSVPGTGAHEQYFGPGTRLTVT.

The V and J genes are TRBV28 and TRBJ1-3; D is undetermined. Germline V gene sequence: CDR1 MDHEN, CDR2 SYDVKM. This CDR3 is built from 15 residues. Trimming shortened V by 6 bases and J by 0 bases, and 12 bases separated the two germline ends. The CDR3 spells CASSLQQNSGNTIYF. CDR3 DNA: TGTGCCAGCAGCTTGCAACAGAACTCTGGAAACACCATATATTTT. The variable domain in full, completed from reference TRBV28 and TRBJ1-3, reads DVKVTQSSRYLVKRTGEKVFLECVQDMDHENMFWYRQDPGLGLRLIYFSYDVKMKEKGDIPEGYSVSREKKERFSLILESASTNQTSMYLCASSLQQNSGNTIYFGEGSWLTVV.

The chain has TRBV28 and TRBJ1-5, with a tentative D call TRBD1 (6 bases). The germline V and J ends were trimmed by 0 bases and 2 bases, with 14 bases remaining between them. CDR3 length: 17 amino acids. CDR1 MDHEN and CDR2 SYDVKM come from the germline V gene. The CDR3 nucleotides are TGTGCCAGCAGTTTATGTTTGGGGGGGGCTTGCAATCAGCCCCAGCATTTT. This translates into CASSLCLGGACNQPQHF.

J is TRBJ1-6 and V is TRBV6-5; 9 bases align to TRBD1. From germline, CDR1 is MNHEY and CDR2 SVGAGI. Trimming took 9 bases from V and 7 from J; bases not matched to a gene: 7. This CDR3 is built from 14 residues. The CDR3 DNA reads TGTGCCAGTAACCGGGACAGGGCGAATTCACCCCTCCACTTT. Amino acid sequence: CASNRDRANSPLHF.

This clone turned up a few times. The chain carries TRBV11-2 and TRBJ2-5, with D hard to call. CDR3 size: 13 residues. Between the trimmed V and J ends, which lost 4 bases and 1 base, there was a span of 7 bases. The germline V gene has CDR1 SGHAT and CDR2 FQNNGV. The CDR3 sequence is CASSSQFQETQYF. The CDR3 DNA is TGTGCCAGCAGCTCACAGTTCCAAGAGACCCAGTACTTC.

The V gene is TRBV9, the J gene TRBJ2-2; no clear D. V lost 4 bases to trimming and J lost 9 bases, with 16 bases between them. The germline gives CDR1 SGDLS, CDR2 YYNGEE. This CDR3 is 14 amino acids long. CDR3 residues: CASSLTLIPRELFF. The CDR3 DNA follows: TGTGCCAGCAGCCTCACTCTAATTCCCCGGGAGCTGTTTTTT.

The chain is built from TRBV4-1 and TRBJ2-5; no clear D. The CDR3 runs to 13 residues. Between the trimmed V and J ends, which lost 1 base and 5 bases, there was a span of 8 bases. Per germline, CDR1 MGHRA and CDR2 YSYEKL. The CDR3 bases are TGCGCCAGCAGCCAAGCACTCCTTGAGACCCAGTACTTC. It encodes CASSQALLETQYF.

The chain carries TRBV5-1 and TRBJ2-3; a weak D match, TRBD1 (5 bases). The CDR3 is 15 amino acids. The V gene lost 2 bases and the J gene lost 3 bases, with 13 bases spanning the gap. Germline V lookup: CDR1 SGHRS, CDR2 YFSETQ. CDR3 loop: CASSFAGLITDTQYF. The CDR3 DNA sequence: TGCGCCAGCAGCTTTGCAGGGTTAATAACAGATACGCAGTATTTT.

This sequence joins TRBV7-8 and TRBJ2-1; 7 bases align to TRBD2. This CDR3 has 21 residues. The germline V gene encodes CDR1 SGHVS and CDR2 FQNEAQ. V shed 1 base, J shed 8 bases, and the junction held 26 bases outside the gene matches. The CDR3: CASSLVGGVYAGLQSRYEQFF. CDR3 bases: TGTGCCAGCAGCTTAGTCGGAGGGGTATATGCGGGACTACAGTCAAGGTATGAGCAGTTCTTC.

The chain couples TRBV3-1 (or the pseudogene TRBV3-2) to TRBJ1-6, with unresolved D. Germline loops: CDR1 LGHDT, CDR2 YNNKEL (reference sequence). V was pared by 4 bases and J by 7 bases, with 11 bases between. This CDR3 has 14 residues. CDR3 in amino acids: CASSPGLTNSPLHF. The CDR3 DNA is TGTGCCAGCAGCCCCGGACTGACAAATTCACCCCTCCACTTT.

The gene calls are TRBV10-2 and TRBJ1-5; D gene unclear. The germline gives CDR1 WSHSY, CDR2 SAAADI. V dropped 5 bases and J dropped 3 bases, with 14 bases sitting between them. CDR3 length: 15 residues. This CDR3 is CASSRAGLNNQPQHF. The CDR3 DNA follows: TGCGCCAGCAGTAGAGCTGGGCTGAACAATCAGCCCCAGCATTTT.

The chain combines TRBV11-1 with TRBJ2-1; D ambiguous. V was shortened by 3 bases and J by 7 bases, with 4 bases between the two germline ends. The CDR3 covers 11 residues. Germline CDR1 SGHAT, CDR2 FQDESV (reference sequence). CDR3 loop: CASSFQNEQFF. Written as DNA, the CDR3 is TGTGCCAGCAGCTTTCAAAATGAGCAGTTCTTC.

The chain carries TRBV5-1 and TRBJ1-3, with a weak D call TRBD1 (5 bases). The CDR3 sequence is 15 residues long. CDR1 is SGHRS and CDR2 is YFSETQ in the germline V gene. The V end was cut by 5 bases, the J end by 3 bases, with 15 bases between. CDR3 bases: TGCGCCAGCAGAGATGCAGGGCCGGGTGGAAACACCATATATTTT. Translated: CASRDAGPGGNTIYF.

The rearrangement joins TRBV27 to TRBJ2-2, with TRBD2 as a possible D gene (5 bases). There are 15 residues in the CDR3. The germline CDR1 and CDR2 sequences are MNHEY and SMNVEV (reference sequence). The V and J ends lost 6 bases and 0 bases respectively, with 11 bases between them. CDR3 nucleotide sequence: TGTGCCAGCAGCCGAGACGGGGCGAACACCGGGGAGCTGTTTTTT. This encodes CASSRDGANTGELFF.

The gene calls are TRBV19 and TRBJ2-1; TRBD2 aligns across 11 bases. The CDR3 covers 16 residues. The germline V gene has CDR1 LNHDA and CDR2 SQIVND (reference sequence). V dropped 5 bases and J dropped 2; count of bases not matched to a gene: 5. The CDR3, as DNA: TGTGCCAGTAGTTCGCAACTAGCGGGGGCCTACAATGAGCAGTTCTTC. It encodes CASSSQLAGAYNEQFF.

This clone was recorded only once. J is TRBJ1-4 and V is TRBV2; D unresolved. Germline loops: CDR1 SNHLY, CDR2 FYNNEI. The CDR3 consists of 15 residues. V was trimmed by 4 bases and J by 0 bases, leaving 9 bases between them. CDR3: CASSGQAATNEKLFF. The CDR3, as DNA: TGTGCCAGCAGTGGTCAGGCCGCAACTAATGAAAAACTGTTTTTT.

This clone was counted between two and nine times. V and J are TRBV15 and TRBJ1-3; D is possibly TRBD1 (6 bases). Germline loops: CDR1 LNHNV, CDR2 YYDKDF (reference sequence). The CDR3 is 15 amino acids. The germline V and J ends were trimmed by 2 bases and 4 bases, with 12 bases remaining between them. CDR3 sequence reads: CATSRTGWKGNTIYF. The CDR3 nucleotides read TGTGCCACCAGCAGAACAGGGTGGAAGGGAAACACCATATATTTT.

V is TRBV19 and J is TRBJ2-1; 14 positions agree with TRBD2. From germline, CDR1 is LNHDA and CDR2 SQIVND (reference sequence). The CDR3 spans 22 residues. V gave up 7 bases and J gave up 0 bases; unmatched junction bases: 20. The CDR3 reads CASTPGLAGAWGGTGSYNEQFF. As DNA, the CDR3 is TGTGCCAGTACCCCGGGACTAGCGGGAGCTTGGGGGGGGACCGGCTCCTACAATGAGCAGTTCTTC.

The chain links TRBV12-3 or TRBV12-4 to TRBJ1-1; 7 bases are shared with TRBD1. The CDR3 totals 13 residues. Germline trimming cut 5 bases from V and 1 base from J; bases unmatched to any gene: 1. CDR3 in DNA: TGTGCCAGCAGTCGACAGGGGAACACTGAAGCTTTCTTT. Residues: CASSRQGNTEAFF.

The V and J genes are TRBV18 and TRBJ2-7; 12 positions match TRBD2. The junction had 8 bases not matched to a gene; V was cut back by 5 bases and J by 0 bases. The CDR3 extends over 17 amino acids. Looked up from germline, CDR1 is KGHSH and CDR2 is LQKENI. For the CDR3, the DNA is TGTGCCAGCTCAGAGGGACTAGCGGGTCTCAGCTCCTACGAGCAGTACTTC. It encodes CASSEGLAGLSSYEQYF.

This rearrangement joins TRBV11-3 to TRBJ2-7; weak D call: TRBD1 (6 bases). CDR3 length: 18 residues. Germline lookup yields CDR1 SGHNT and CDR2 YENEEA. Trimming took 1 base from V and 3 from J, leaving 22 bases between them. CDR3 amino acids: CASSLVYSSPRGDYEQYF. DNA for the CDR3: TGTGCCAGCAGCTTAGTGTATTCTTCCCCCAGGGGCGACTACGAGCAGTACTTC.

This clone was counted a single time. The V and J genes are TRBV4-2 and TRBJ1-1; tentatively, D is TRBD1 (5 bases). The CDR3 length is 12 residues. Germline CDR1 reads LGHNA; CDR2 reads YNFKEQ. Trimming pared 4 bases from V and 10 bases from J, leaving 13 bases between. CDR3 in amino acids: CASSPVGLVAFF. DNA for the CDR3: TGTGCCAGCAGCCCAGTGGGACTGGTAGCTTTCTTT.